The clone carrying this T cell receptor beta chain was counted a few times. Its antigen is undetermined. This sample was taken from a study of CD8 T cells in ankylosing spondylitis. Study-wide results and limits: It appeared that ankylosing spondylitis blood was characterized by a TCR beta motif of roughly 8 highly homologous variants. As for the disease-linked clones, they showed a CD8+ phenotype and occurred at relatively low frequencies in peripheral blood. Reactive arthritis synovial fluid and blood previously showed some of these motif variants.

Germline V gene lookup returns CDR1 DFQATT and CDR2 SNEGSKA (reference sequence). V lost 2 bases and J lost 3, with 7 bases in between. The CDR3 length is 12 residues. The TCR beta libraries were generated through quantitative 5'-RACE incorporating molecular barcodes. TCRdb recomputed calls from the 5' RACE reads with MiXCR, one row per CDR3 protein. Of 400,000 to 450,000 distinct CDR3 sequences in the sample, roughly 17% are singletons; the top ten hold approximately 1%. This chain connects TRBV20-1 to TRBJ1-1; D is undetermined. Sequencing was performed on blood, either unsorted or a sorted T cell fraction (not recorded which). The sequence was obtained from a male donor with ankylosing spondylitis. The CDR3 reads CSARPRDTEAFF. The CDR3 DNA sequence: TGCAGTGCTAGACCGCGGGACACTGAAGCTTTCTTT.